Presented here are 27 T cell receptor beta chains from one specimen sequenced in a study of CD8+CD57+ T cells in acquired aplastic anemia. Both TCR beta VDJ combination and CDR3 sequence profiling were carried out. Genomic DNA was the template for this profiling. TCRdb re-called the reads through MiXCR, storing one row per CDR3 protein. This repertoire shows approximately 380,000 distinct CDR3 sequences, around 68% found once; its top ten account for 3% to 4.5%. The sequencing sample was made of sorted CD4+, CD8+, or CD8+CD57+ T cells (not recorded which) from PBMCs. All receptors derive from a human donor in good health, serving as a control.

As regards this clonotype: As the CDR3 is not closed by the conserved phenylalanine or tryptophan, this likely results from a read error. The DNA is omitted, as the CDR3 cannot be located on it reliably, and the CDR3 follows TCRdb's listing. The chain joins TRBV7-3 to TRBJ1-5. The CDR3 totals 13 residues, both ends included. Germline CDR1 is SGHTA and CDR2 is FQGTGA. This CDR3 is CASSLHPVEGRHC.

This clonotype was counted many times. This chain uses TRBV7-2 with TRBJ1-2; D gene unclear. Germline lookup yields CDR1 SGHTA and CDR2 FQGNSA. The CDR3 has 14 residues. Trimming cost V 2 bases and J 3 bases, with 10 bases left between them. In DNA form, the CDR3 reads TGTGCCAGCAGCTTACCTCAGACCTACTATGGCTACACCTTC. Translating gives CASSLPQTYYGYTF. The complete variable domain, with remaining parts taken from reference TRBV7-2 and TRBJ1-2, reads GAGVSQSPSNKVTEKGKDVELRCDPISGHTALYWYRQSLGQGLEFLIYFQGNSAPDKSGLPSDRFSAERTGGSVSTLTIQRTQQEDSAVYLCASSLPQTYYGYTFGSGTRLTVV.

This clonotype was found many times. The rearrangement links TRBV7-2 to TRBJ2-1; a weak D match, TRBD2 (6 bases). V was clipped by 4 bases and J by 0 bases, with 13 bases between them. The CDR3 totals 16 residues. The germline gives CDR1 SGHTA, CDR2 FQGNSA. DNA for the CDR3: TGTGCCAGCAGCTCGAATCTAGCGTTCTCCTACAATGAGCAGTTCTTC. Encoded protein: CASSSNLAFSYNEQFF.

The chain joins TRBV6-2 or TRBV6-3 to TRBJ1-2; D ambiguous. V lost 6 bases to trimming and J lost 1 base, with 9 bases between them. Germline V gene data show CDR1 as MNHEY and CDR2 as SVGEGT. The CDR3 length is 13 residues. CDR3 in amino acids: CASSAGNNYGYTF. The CDR3 coding sequence is TGTGCCAGCAGCGCGGGGAATAACTATGGCTACACCTTC.

Only one count was recorded for this clonotype. The junction differs from germline at one of its ends, possibly a read error. The gene calls are TRBV7-4 and TRBJ1-6; D uncertain. The V gene's germline CDR1 is SGHVT and CDR2 SQSDAQ. The CDR3 spans 14 residues. CDR3 nucleotides: TGTGCCAGCAGACCACACATATATAATTCGCCCCTCCACTTT. It encodes CASRPHIYNSPLHF.

This clonotype has just one count. The V call is TRBV2, the J call TRBJ1-5, with no clear D. The CDR3 runs to 16 residues. From germline, CDR1 is SNHLY and CDR2 FYNNEI. V was clipped by 2 bases and J by 1 base, with 12 bases between them. CDR3 protein: CASSEIGLGSNQPQHF. CDR3 DNA sequence: TGTGCCAGCAGTGAAATAGGACTAGGGAGCAATCAGCCCCAGCATTTT.

The V gene is TRBV20-1, the J gene TRBJ1-3; 9 bases align to TRBD1. With V trimmed by 2 bases and J by 8 bases, 7 bases remained unmatched. The CDR3 covers 14 residues. Looked up from germline, CDR1 is DFQATT and CDR2 is SNEGSKA (reference sequence). The CDR3 DNA follows: TGCAGTGCTAGAACCCCGGGACAGGGTCACACCATATATTTT. It is translated as CSARTPGQGHTIYF.

Remarks on this clonotype: The junction departs from germline at one end; a sequencing error may be responsible. The chain combines TRBV9 with TRBJ1-2; no definite D call. This CDR3 spans 12 amino acids. Per the germline V gene, CDR1 is SGDLS and CDR2 is YYNGEE. The CDR3 loop is CASSEDEGGCYF. DNA of the CDR3: TGTGCCAGCAGCGAAGACGAGGGTGGCTGCTACTTC.

About this clonotype: At one end, the junction sequence differs from germline, possibly due to a read error. J is TRBJ2-1 and V is TRBV7-3; D possibly uses TRBD1 or TRBD2 (6 bases each). CDR1 and CDR2 from the germline V gene are SGHTA and FQGTGA. The CDR3 extends over 14 amino acids. The CDR3 coding sequence is TGTGCCAGCAGCTTGGGTACGGGGGCCAGTACTGAAGCTTTC. Translated: CASSLGTGASTEAF.

This clonotype was counted many times. The chain employs TRBV20-1 and TRBJ1-1; D is unresolved. The V gene lost 6 bases and the J gene lost 0 bases, with 8 bases spanning the gap. The CDR3 extends over 12 amino acids. CDR1 DFQATT and CDR2 SNEGSKA come from the germline V gene (reference sequence). In nucleotides, the CDR3 is TGCAGTGCCACTAAAATGAACACTGAAGCTTTCTTT. Translation gives CSATKMNTEAFF.

With respect to this clonotype: Relative to the germline gene, one junction end is altered; a read error may explain this. The chain links TRBV13 to TRBJ2-7; 12 bases align to TRBD2. Germline loops: CDR1 PRHDT, CDR2 FYEKMQ (reference sequence). This CDR3 has 15 residues. CDR3 protein: CASSPLLAGGGEQYF. CDR3 nucleotide sequence: TGCGCCAGCAGCCCTCTGCTAGCGGGGGGGGGCGAGCAGTACTTC.

Worth noting for this clonotype: A much more abundant neighbour one base away suggests this may be a read error. The conserved final phenylalanine or tryptophan is absent from the CDR3, which likely points to a read error. The chain is built from TRBV11-3 and TRBJ2-3; no firm D call. The CDR3 spans 14 residues. CDR1 and CDR2 (germline): SGHNT, YENEEA. V was trimmed by 11 bases and J by 1 base, leaving 16 bases between them. CDR3 in amino acids: CAASGVRGTDTQYS. The CDR3 nucleotides are TGTGCCGCTAGTGGGGTAAGGGGCACAGATACGCAGTATTCT.

This clonotype appeared a few times. A read error is possible here, since a much larger clone lies one base away. The chain employs TRBV5-1 and TRBJ1-1, with a weak D call TRBD1 (5 bases). The CDR3 loop spans 13 amino acids. From germline, CDR1 is SGHRS and CDR2 YFSETQ. This chain's CDR3 is CASAAGGNTEASF. CDR3 sequence (DNA): TGCGCCAGCGCGGCGGGGGGGAACACTGAAGCTTCCTTT.

V and J are TRBV15 and TRBJ2-1, with TRBD1 identical over 9 bases. V was pared by 4 bases and J by 8 bases, with 12 bases of the junction left unmatched. The CDR3 extends over 16 amino acids. Germline-derived CDR1 and CDR2 are LNHNV and YYDKDF (reference sequence). CDR3 coding DNA: TGTGCCACCAGCACGTATTTGGGGACAGGGAATGATGAGCAGTTCTTC. Its protein product is CATSTYLGTGNDEQFF.

The gene calls are TRBV20-1 and TRBJ2-1; the D is unclear. CDR3 length: 14 residues. The V gene lost 5 bases and the J gene lost 8 bases, with 19 bases spanning the gap. Germline V CDR1 and CDR2: DFQATT, SNEGSKA (reference sequence). The CDR3 spells CSAYDPSANHEQFF. The CDR3 DNA is TGCAGTGCTTACGACCCTTCGGCCAATCATGAGCAGTTCTTC.

Comment on this clonotype: Its ends do not fully match the called genes, so a read error is possible. The chain links TRBV25-1 to TRBJ2-7, with TRBD2 matching 8 bases. This CDR3 is 16 amino acids long. Germline-derived CDR1 and CDR2 are MGHDK and SYGVNS. The CDR3 loop is CSSSAFRGAGEREQYF. In nucleotides, the CDR3 is TGTTCCAGCAGCGCCTTCAGGGGAGCGGGAGAACGCGAGCAGTACTTC.

Concerning this clonotype: In this CDR3 the conserved last residue, phenylalanine or tryptophan, is missing, so a read error is likely. It is unclear where the CDR3 begins or ends on the DNA, so no DNA is shown, and the CDR3 is as TCRdb lists it. This chain connects TRBV7-9 to TRBJ1-2. The CDR3 numbers 12 amino acids, ends counted. Germline CDR1 reads SEHNR; CDR2 reads FQNEAQ (reference sequence). This CDR3 reads CASGLRGLAADV.

The rearrangement uses TRBV25-1 and TRBJ1-1; D uncertain. The CDR3 runs 12 residues. V was trimmed by 11 bases and J by 1 base, leaving 11 bases between them. Germline values: CDR1 MGHDK, CDR2 SYGVNS. CDR3 bases: TGTGCCGCGGAGAAGGAGAACACTGAAGCTTTCTTT. Translation: CAAEKENTEAFF.

Turning to this clonotype: The missing conserved phenylalanine or tryptophan at the end of this CDR3 makes a read error likely. No DNA is shown, since the ends of the CDR3 on it are uncertain; the CDR3 is the one TCRdb lists. The V call is TRBV7-9, the J call TRBJ1-1; TRBD1 is taken as the D call from the table, unchecked against the DNA. CDR1 SEHNR and CDR2 FQNEAQ come from the germline V gene (reference sequence). The length of the CDR3 is 13 amino acids, counting both ends. The chain's CDR3 is CASSADRDTEDFC.

This clonotype was found a few times. V and J are TRBV30 and TRBJ2-1; D gene uncertain. Germline lookup yields CDR1 GTSNPN and CDR2 SVGIG (reference sequence). The CDR3 is 15 residues long. Trimming removed 5 bases at V and 10 bases at J, with 24 bases between. CDR3 in amino acids: CAWATAALVVGEQFF. The CDR3, as DNA: TGTGCCTGGGCGACCGCGGCACTCGTGGTTGGGGAGCAGTTCTTC.

The genes are TRBV7-3 and TRBJ1-6; D is unresolved. Trimming took 6 bases from V and 10 from J, leaving 19 bases between them. This CDR3 has 15 residues. CDR1 is SGHTA, CDR2 FQGTGA, per germline. This chain's CDR3 is CASRREPLPGSPLHF. CDR3 in DNA: TGTGCCAGCAGAAGAGAGCCGTTGCCGGGGTCACCCCTCCACTTT.

With regard to this clonotype: One junction end disagrees with the germline gene, perhaps due to a read error. The chain is built from TRBV9 and TRBJ1-2; 7 positions match TRBD1. From germline, CDR1 is SGDLS and CDR2 YYNGEE. The CDR3 consists of 14 residues. The CDR3 here is CASSVGTAINTEAF. CDR3 nucleotides: TGTGCCAGCAGCGTTGGGACAGCCATCAACACTGAAGCCTTC.

The chain combines TRBV7-9 with TRBJ1-4; TRBD1 matches at 9 bases. V dropped 4 bases and J dropped 10; count of bases not matched to a gene: 7. Germline V lookup: CDR1 SEHNR, CDR2 FQNEAQ (reference sequence). The CDR3 totals 14 residues. The CDR3 DNA follows: TGTGCCAGCAGCTCGAGGACAGGGGTGGGAAAACTGTTTTTT. This encodes CASSSRTGVGKLFF.

This sequence joins TRBV19 and TRBJ1-6, with D uncertain. V shed 4 bases and J shed 13 bases, with 17 bases lying between them. CDR1 LNHDA and CDR2 SQIVND come from the germline V gene (reference sequence). This CDR3 is 14 amino acids long. CDR3 loop: CASSTEPLEPPLHF. The CDR3 nucleotides are TGTGCCAGTAGTACAGAACCATTAGAGCCCCCCCTCCACTTT. Together with reference TRBV19 and TRBJ1-6, the CDR3 gives the full variable domain: DGGITQSPKYLFRKEGQNVTLSCEQNLNHDAMYWYRQDPGQGLRLIYYSQIVNDFQKGDIAEGYSVSREKKESFPLTVTSAQKNPTAFYLCASSTEPLEPPLHFGNGTRLTVT.

To note about this clonotype: Sequence at one end of the junction differs from germline and may be a read error. This chain connects TRBV20-1 to TRBJ2-1; the match to TRBD1 covers 10 bases. Germline V gene data show CDR1 as DFQATT and CDR2 as SNEGSKA (reference sequence). CDR3 length: 16 amino acids. This CDR3 is CSAREQTGGTYNEQSF. The CDR3 DNA sequence: TGCAGTGCTAGAGAACAGACAGGGGGCACGTACAATGAGCAGTCCTTC.

As regards this clonotype: One junction end does not reproduce the germline sequence, and a read error may be involved. The V call is TRBV7-9, the J call TRBJ1-4, with D unclear. Germline values: CDR1 SEHNR, CDR2 FQNEAQ (reference sequence). The CDR3 covers 13 residues. The CDR3, as DNA: TGTGCCAGCAGCTTAGTCGACGGCACAGATACGCAGTTT. This translates into CASSLVDGTDTQF.

This clonotype came up once. The genes are TRBV7-8 and TRBJ1-4; D is unclear. CDR3 length: 15 amino acids. In germline, CDR1 is SGHVS, CDR2 FQNEAQ. V was cut by 8 bases and J by 14 bases, with 27 bases left in between. DNA of the CDR3: TGTGCCAGCCGGCGTCAGACAAGCCTCCCTGAGGGCCTGTTTTTT. Its protein is CASRRQTSLPEGLFF.